These T cell receptor beta chains were read from a single sample in a study of T cell responses to AZD1222 COVID-19 vaccine. Here immunoSEQ multiplex PCR was the method, and the copy in TCRdb shows in-frame clones only, minus some. The data show under 110,000 clones, roughly 87% seen once. The sequencing here drew on peripheral blood, taken on day 0 of AZD1222 vaccination. These receptors were taken from an adult in good health. Both conserved end residues are part of each CDR3. D genes are given only for firm matches.

D gene: NA; J gene: TRBJ2-5; V gene: TRBV20-1; CDR3 protein: CSASRQETQYF
D gene: TRBD1; J gene: TRBJ2-7; V gene: TRBV2; CDR3 protein: CASSGGQGVSEQYF
D gene: NA; J gene: TRBJ2-2; V gene: TRBV7-8; CDR3 protein: CASSLGLNTGELFF
D gene: NA; J gene: TRBJ2-2; V gene: TRBV7-9; CDR3 protein: CASIHGQVRSGELFF
D gene: TRBD2; J gene: TRBJ2-3; V gene: TRBV27; CDR3 protein: CASSRLGLAIADTQYF
D gene: NA; J gene: TRBJ2-7; V gene: TRBV3-1/TRBV3-2; CDR3 protein: CASSPQAFYEQYF
D gene: TRBD1; J gene: TRBJ2-7; V gene: TRBV30; CDR3 protein: CASATGGAYEQYF
D gene: NA; J gene: TRBJ2-7; V gene: TRBV27; CDR3 protein: CASSLGGGTYEQYF
D gene: TRBD1; J gene: TRBJ1-4; V gene: TRBV24-1; CDR3 protein: CATSDVRDRGSDEKLFF
D gene: NA; J gene: TRBJ2-7; V gene: TRBV3-1/TRBV3-2; CDR3 protein: CASSQKAYEQYF
D gene: NA; J gene: TRBJ1-2; V gene: TRBV7-2; CDR3 protein: CASSPGFNPYGYTF
D gene: NA; J gene: TRBJ2-1; V gene: TRBV25-1; CDR3 protein: CASSRVHHGRTTYNEQFF
D gene: NA; J gene: TRBJ2-5; V gene: TRBV30; CDR3 protein: CAWSTTSSKETQYF
D gene: NA; J gene: TRBJ1-2; V gene: TRBV4-2; CDR3 protein: CASSQETRGYGYTF
D gene: NA; J gene: TRBJ2-7; V gene: TRBV5-5; CDR3 protein: CASSLSGFGRAEQYF
D gene: TRBD1; J gene: TRBJ2-3; V gene: TRBV7-7; CDR3 protein: CASSLRQGADTQYF
D gene: TRBD2; J gene: TRBJ2-7; V gene: TRBV14; CDR3 protein: CASSHPLAGAYEQYF
D gene: NA; J gene: TRBJ1-2; V gene: TRBV28; CDR3 protein: CASSLPQGYYGYTF
D gene: NA; J gene: TRBJ1-6; V gene: TRBV5-1; CDR3 protein: CASSPNGDGSPLHF
D gene: TRBD2; J gene: TRBJ2-5; V gene: TRBV5-1; CDR3 protein: CASSPMWTSGTQETQYF
D gene: NA; J gene: TRBJ2-2; V gene: TRBV30; CDR3 protein: CAWSVLNTGELFF
D gene: NA; J gene: TRBJ2-7; V gene: TRBV19; CDR3 protein: CASSNFGQFQAYEQYF
D gene: TRBD1; J gene: TRBJ1-1; V gene: TRBV7-9; CDR3 protein: CASSLITLQGETEAFF
D gene: NA; J gene: TRBJ1-1; V gene: TRBV5-1; CDR3 protein: CASSLYYRQGGTEAFF
D gene: NA; J gene: TRBJ2-2; V gene: TRBV5-5; CDR3 protein: CASSWSGLNTGELFF
D gene: NA; J gene: TRBJ1-6; V gene: TRBV6-5; CDR3 protein: CASSYGQGPHNSPLHF
D gene: NA; J gene: TRBJ1-6; V gene: TRBV30; CDR3 protein: CAWDSGVGSSPLHF
D gene: NA; J gene: TRBJ1-2; V gene: TRBV29-1; CDR3 protein: CSVELRTTGPYGYTF
D gene: NA; J gene: TRBJ2-3; V gene: TRBV7-6; CDR3 protein: CASSPQGKSTDTQYF
D gene: TRBD2; J gene: TRBJ2-7; V gene: TRBV4-2; CDR3 protein: CASSQVASGRGSYEQYF
D gene: NA; J gene: TRBJ1-1; V gene: TRBV6-4; CDR3 protein: CASSEREENTEAFF
D gene: TRBD1; J gene: TRBJ1-2; V gene: TRBV7-2; CDR3 protein: CASSLVAGGHYGYTF